This T cell receptor beta chain was sequenced for a study of OX40 agonist ivuxolimab in advanced cancers. Study context: An agonistic human IgG2 monoclonal antibody against OX40 (CD134) was given.

Autoimmune disease history or systemic immunosuppression excluded patients. Sampling of blood occurred at baseline, cycle 4 day 1, and cycle 7 day 1. Concerning this clone itself: Its antigen is undetermined.

Broader study findings: Clonal expansion was seen in CD4+ and CD8+ blood T cells by week 6 at 0.1 to 3.0 mg/kg.

Sequenced by immunoSEQ multiplex PCR; TCRdb stores in-frame clones only, minus some. Of tens of thousands of clones in the sample, about nine tenths were seen once. This material consisted of CD4+ or CD8+ T cells sorted from blood, taken in a trial of the OX40 agonist ivuxolimab. The origin of this receptor is an adult with an advanced solid tumor such as melanoma, head and neck, liver or kidney cancer.

CDR3 in amino acids: CASSRRGASGNTIYF. Here the CDR3 DNA reads TGTGCCAGCAGCCGCCGTGGGGCCTCTGGAAACACCATATATTTT. The gene calls are TRBV5-6 and TRBJ1-3; weak D call: TRBD1 (5 bases). There are 15 residues in the CDR3. Trimming took 4 bases from V and 0 from J, leaving 11 bases between them. Germline V gene sequence: CDR1 SGHDT, CDR2 YYEEEE.